The present T cell receptor (beta chain) was sequenced within a study of cytomegalovirus exposure and HLA in healthy donors. Across the whole study: The 110 or so validation repertoires used a platform that matched the one used for the approximately 670 first-cohort repertoires, as a later analysis reported.

Study observations and caveats: A later analysis found first-cohort TCR clusters tended to co-occur in the 120 or so validation repertoires. Researchers counted about 150 TCR beta chains as cytomegalovirus-associated.

To note about this clone: What it binds is unknown.

Produced via immunoSEQ multiplex PCR; TCRdb's table is partial and in-frame only. The table lists fewer than 150,000 clones, about 83% of them singletons. Donors came from a validation cohort of fewer than 150 subjects, distinct from the first 666-subject cohort. The ends were cut back, 6 bases at V and 4 bases at J, with 15 bases in the middle. The CDR3 consists of 15 residues. CDR1 is MNHNS, CDR2 SASEGT, per germline. This chain uses TRBV6-1 with TRBJ2-2; weak D call: TRBD2 (7 bases). This TCR was recovered from a man aged 18 to 29 in good health and CMV-seronegative. The specimen was PBMCs. The CDR3 DNA reads as TGTGCCAGCAGGGGGGGGGCCCAGAGCACCGGGGAGCTGTTTTTT. It translates to CASRGGAQSTGELFF.